Each of the 11 T cell receptor beta chains below was sequenced from the same sample in a study. TCRdb redid the calling of the 5' RACE reads with MiXCR, one entry per CDR3 protein. The sample lists about 41,000 distinct CDR3 sequences, roughly 27% occurring once. The sample consisted of memory CD4+ T cells sorted from a lymph node. Subset reported: memory CD4+ T cells, CD4+CD45RO+CD25-. The origin of the receptors is a female donor with breast cancer.

This chain links TRBV7-2 with TRBJ2-5; no definite D call. Deletions cut 1 base from V and 2 bases from J, with 11 bases between. CDR1 and CDR2 from the germline V gene are SGHTA and FQGNSA. The CDR3 contains 15 residues. Here the CDR3 DNA reads TGTGCCAGCAGCTTAGGGGTTTCCAGGCAAGAGACCCAGTACTTC. It codes for CASSLGVSRQETQYF.

This clonotype was found a few times. This chain uses TRBV20-1 with TRBJ2-1; 7 bases match TRBD2. Trimming cost V 0 bases and J 3 bases; bases outside gene matches: 5. CDR3 size: 15 residues. Germline CDR1 is DFQATT and CDR2 is SNEGSKA (reference sequence). For the CDR3, the DNA is TGCAGTGCTAGAGATGCGGGAGAAGTCTACAATGAGCAGTTCTTC. This sequence encodes CSARDAGEVYNEQFF.

This chain connects TRBV7-8 to TRBJ1-1; D perhaps matches TRBD1 (6 bases). The CDR3 consists of 15 residues. Germline V gene data show CDR1 as SGHVS and CDR2 as FQNEAQ. V lost 2 bases and J 5 bases, leaving 15 bases between the germline ends. CDR3 sequence reads: CASSLFAGGGTEAFF. The CDR3 region has the DNA TGTGCCAGCAGCTTATTCGCCGGAGGGGGGACTGAAGCTTTCTTT.

This chain connects TRBV3-1 to TRBJ2-5; no clear D. Germline V gene lookup returns CDR1 LGHDT and CDR2 YNNKEL (reference sequence). The ends were cut back, 6 bases at V and 5 bases at J, with 7 bases in the middle. The CDR3 has 11 amino acids. CDR3 region: CASSPEETQYF. As DNA, the CDR3 is TGTGCCAGCAGTCCAGAGGAGACCCAGTACTTC.

A few counts support this clonotype. J is TRBJ1-1 and V is TRBV29-1; a possible D gene is TRBD1 (5 bases). Trimming stripped 8 bases from V and 4 bases from J, with 14 bases between. Germline-derived CDR1 and CDR2 are SQVTM and ANQGSEA. The CDR3 length is 12 residues. CDR3 in amino acids: CSYGGGTTEAFF. CDR3 in DNA: TGCAGCTACGGTGGAGGGACCACTGAAGCTTTCTTT.

This clonotype was counted between two and nine times. This chain connects TRBV6-1 to TRBJ1-2; D is uncertain. The V gene's germline CDR1 is MNHNS and CDR2 SASEGT. V was trimmed by 8 bases and J by 8 bases, leaving 18 bases between them. The CDR3 is 13 residues long. The CDR3 region is CASSTSAGGGYTF. The DNA of the CDR3 is TGTGCCAGCTCGACGTCGGCAGGAGGAGGCTACACCTTC.

The CDR3 reads CASAGAIDSGELFF. The CDR3 coding sequence is TGTGCCAGCGCGGGAGCGATTGATAGCGGGGAGCTGTTTTTT. This chain uses TRBV9 with TRBJ2-2, with 7 bases matching TRBD2. The trim removed 7 bases at V and 7 bases at J, leaving 10 bases unmatched. Germline assignment: CDR1 SGDLS and CDR2 YYNGEE. CDR3 size: 14 residues. Complete variable domain (other parts from reference TRBV9 and TRBJ2-2): DSGVTQTPKHLITATGQRVTLRCSPRSGDLSVYWYQQSLDQGLQFLIQYYNGEERAKGNILERFSAQQFPDLHSELNLSSLELGDSALYFCASAGAIDSGELFFGEGSRLTVL.

V and J are TRBV20-1 and TRBJ1-1; D is uncertain. The V end lost 0 bases, the J end lost 0 bases, and 5 bases lay between the germline ends. This CDR3 contains 13 residues. Per germline, CDR1 DFQATT and CDR2 SNEGSKA (reference sequence). CDR3 loop: CSARDTMNTEAFF. Written as DNA, the CDR3 is TGCAGTGCTAGAGATACGATGAACACTGAAGCTTTCTTT.

The chain combines TRBV7-2 with TRBJ2-7; 8 bases fit TRBD1. V was clipped by 5 bases and J by 6 bases; unmatched bases: 9. Germline assignment: CDR1 SGHTA and CDR2 FQGNSA. The CDR3 sequence is 14 residues long. CDR3 sequence: CASSEDRVRTEQYF. The DNA of the CDR3 is TGTGCCAGCAGCGAGGACAGGGTGCGGACCGAGCAGTACTTC.

The chain recombines TRBV5-5 with TRBJ1-1; D uncertain. Germline V lookup: CDR1 SGHKS, CDR2 YYEKEE (reference sequence). With 0 bases removed from V and 1 base from J, the gap between germline ends came to 7 bases. The CDR3 has 14 amino acids. As DNA, the CDR3 is TGTGCCAGCAGCTTGGTTAGGGCGAACACTGAAGCTTTCTTT. As protein: CASSLVRANTEAFF.

The CDR3 nucleotides read TGTGCCAGCAGTTTTCGGGGGGTTGTATCACCCCTCCACTTT. Its translation is CASSFRGVVSPLHF. J is TRBJ1-6 and V is TRBV12-3 or TRBV12-4; tentative D call: TRBD1 (5 bases). The CDR3 has 14 residues. Trimming removed 3 bases from V and 10 bases from J, with 13 bases in between.